This entry lists 20 T cell receptor beta chains sequenced from one sample in a study of Graves' ophthalmopathy and Graves' hyperthyroidism (dated by TCRdb to the late 2010s). Sequencing took place on an Illumina HiSeq 2000. TCR beta CDR3 regions were amplified from RNA transcripts for repertoire sequencing. A first-round RT-PCR used HTBI primers with the Qiagen OneStep RT-PCR kit, followed by a second-round multiplex PCR, size selection and purification. TCRdb reworked the public reads: Q25 trimming with fastp, MiXCR clone assembly, productive beta chains retained. Records with the same CDR3 protein are collapsed into one entry carrying the most frequent genes and DNA. This sample lists some 520,000 distinct CDR3 sequences; 13% to 15% were detected once. Roughly 9.8% of the sample comes from the top ten. The material sequenced was blood. Receptors were obtained from a woman aged 30 to 39 with Graves' ophthalmopathy. Donor details come from another sample of the same person, matched by shared clones.

This clonotype occurred a few times. The chain recombines TRBV6-1 with TRBJ1-6; D not certain. Germline V gene lookup returns CDR1 MNHNS and CDR2 SASEGT. Trimming pared 10 bases from V and 0 bases from J, leaving 10 bases between. CDR3 length equals 14 residues. This CDR3 is CATCSSSYNSPLHF. Here the CDR3 DNA reads TGTGCCACCTGCTCGAGCTCCTATAATTCACCCCTCCACTTT.

Concerning this clonotype: Since a much larger clone is just one base distant, this may be a read error. This chain uses TRBV27 with TRBJ1-1; 8 bases line up with TRBD1. Germline V CDR1 and CDR2: MNHEY, SMNVEV (reference sequence). This CDR3 contains 15 residues. The CDR3, as DNA: TGTGCCAGCAGTACAATGCGACAGGGGAGGACTGAAGCTTGCTTT. Its protein is CASSTMRQGRTEACF.

This clonotype appeared many times. This rearrangement joins TRBV2 to TRBJ2-2, with D possibly TRBD2 on 5 matching bases. The V end was cut by 6 bases, the J end by 6 bases, with 14 bases between. CDR3 length: 14 residues. Looked up from germline, CDR1 is SNHLY and CDR2 is FYNNEI. As DNA, the CDR3 is TGTGCCAGCAGAACGATCCCGGAGGCCGGGGAGCTGTTTTTT. Translation gives CASRTIPEAGELFF.

The chain employs TRBV12-3 or TRBV12-4 and TRBJ2-4; the D is unclear. The CDR3 runs 14 residues. Deletions cut 8 bases from V and 0 bases from J, with 11 bases between. The chain's CDR3 is CASQQSLAKNIQYF. DNA for the CDR3: TGTGCCAGCCAACAGTCACTAGCCAAAAACATTCAGTACTTC.

This clonotype was observed a few times. One end of the junction is discordant with germline, which a read error may explain. J is TRBJ2-2 and V is TRBV25-1; 9 nucleotides match TRBD1. This CDR3 has 19 residues. The germline CDR1 and CDR2 sequences are MGHDK and SYGVNS. For the CDR3, the DNA is TGTGCCAGCAGTGACTTGCAGGGACAGGGAAGTAAAGCCACCGGGGAGCTGTGTTTT. Translated: CASSDLQGQGSKATGELCF.

This clonotype was counted many times. This chain links TRBV5-6 with TRBJ1-2; D remains unclear. The CDR3 has 14 residues. V was trimmed by 1 base and J by 5 bases, leaving 12 bases between them. Germline V lookup: CDR1 SGHDT, CDR2 YYEEEE. CDR3 coding DNA: TGTGCCAGCAGCTTGTTCTTTCTCCTTTATGGCTACACCTTC. Residues: CASSLFFLLYGYTF.

This clonotype was seen only a few times. The chain joins TRBV4-1 to TRBJ1-5; TRBD1 might be the D (5 bases). The CDR3 consists of 15 residues. Between the trimmed V and J ends, which lost 0 bases and 6 bases, there was a span of 12 bases. Germline V gene lookup returns CDR1 MGHRA and CDR2 YSYEKL. CDR3 sequence: CASSQDMGVGQPQHF. The DNA for the CDR3 is TGCGCCAGCAGCCAAGATATGGGGGTAGGTCAGCCCCAGCATTTT.

This clonotype has a count of ten or more. V is TRBV28 and J is TRBJ1-1, with TRBD1 matching over 10 bases. Germline V gene lookup returns CDR1 MDHEN and CDR2 SYDVKM. CDR3 length: 13 residues. The V gene end was trimmed by 3 bases and the J gene end by 7 bases; junction bases not matched to a gene: 2. CDR3 residues: CASSLTGGIEAFF. The CDR3 coding sequence is TGTGCCAGCAGTTTGACAGGGGGCATTGAAGCTTTCTTT.

This clonotype was seen a few times. The chain employs TRBV6-9 and TRBJ1-3; D is unclear. Germline values: CDR1 MNHGY, CDR2 SVAAGI. The V end lost 2 bases, the J end lost 0 bases, and 11 bases lay between the germline ends. The CDR3 is made up of 16 amino acids. The CDR3 here is CASSYPGYLSGNTIYF. The DNA for the CDR3 is TGTGCCAGCAGTTATCCCGGATACCTCTCTGGAAACACCATATATTTT.

In its sample, this clonotype was seen many times. The chain uses TRBV27 and TRBJ1-2; a weak D match, TRBD1 (6 bases). The CDR3 sequence is 13 residues long. Germline-derived CDR1 and CDR2 are MNHEY and SMNVEV (reference sequence). Trimming removed 5 bases from V and 4 bases from J, with 11 bases in between. Written as DNA, the CDR3 is TGTGCCAGCAGTGCCGGACAGCCCTATGGCTACACCTTC. As protein: CASSAGQPYGYTF.

This clonotype was seen ten or more times. CDR3 amino acids: CASSLGRTATHRYGYTF. The DNA for the CDR3 is TGTGCCAGCAGCTTAGGGAGGACAGCTACGCATCGCTATGGCTACACCTTC. The chain carries TRBV7-8 and TRBJ1-2; a possible D gene is TRBD1 (6 bases). V gave up 1 base and J gave up 4 bases, with 19 bases separating them. Germline lookup yields CDR1 SGHVS and CDR2 FQNEAQ. The CDR3 consists of 17 residues.

This clonotype was observed a few times. The chain recombines TRBV28 with TRBJ1-6, with 7 bases lining up with TRBD1. The junction had 16 bases not matched to a gene; V was cut back by 8 bases and J by 6 bases. The CDR3 is 17 residues long. The germline V gene encodes CDR1 MDHEN and CDR2 SYDVKM. DNA for the CDR3: TGTGCCAGCGCACCAGGGGGAAGGGGTAGAGTTAATTCACCCCTCCACTTT. Protein product: CASAPGGRGRVNSPLHF.

This clonotype has a handful of counts. The V and J genes are TRBV11-2 and TRBJ2-1; TRBD1 might be the D (5 bases). CDR3 length: 15 amino acids. V was shortened by 6 bases and J by 9 bases, with 21 bases between the two germline ends. Germline assignment: CDR1 SGHAT and CDR2 FQNNGV. CDR3 in amino acids: CASSTWGPEVGEQFF. The CDR3 nucleotides are TGTGCCAGCAGTACCTGGGGCCCTGAGGTGGGTGAGCAGTTCTTC.

V usage is TRBV6-1 and J usage is TRBJ1-2; 12 nucleotides match TRBD1. The length of the CDR3 is 15 residues. CDR1 is MNHNS, CDR2 SASEGT, per germline. Losses at the gene ends were 7 bases for V and 4 bases for J; bases not matched to a gene: 7. CDR3 bases: TGTGCCAGCATAGGGACAGGGGGCGAAAGCTATGGCTACACCTTC. It translates to CASIGTGGESYGYTF.

This clonotype was seen many times. V and J are TRBV19 and TRBJ1-2; D uncertain. With 6 bases removed from V and 7 bases from J, the gap between germline ends came to 18 bases. CDR3 length: 14 amino acids. The germline V gene has CDR1 LNHDA and CDR2 SQIVND (reference sequence). CDR3 bases: TGTGCCAGTAGGTCCTGGCGGGGTTTTGCTGGCTACACCTTC. Its protein is CASRSWRGFAGYTF.

This clonotype was found many times. V is TRBV6-5 and J is TRBJ1-1; a possible D gene is TRBD1 (6 bases). The CDR3 sequence is 13 residues long. With 8 bases removed from V and 1 base from J, the gap between germline ends came to 11 bases. Germline loops: CDR1 MNHEY, CDR2 SVGAGI. The CDR3 bases are TGTGCCAGCGGAAAGGGGGGGAACACTGAAGCTTTCTTT. It specifies CASGKGGNTEAFF.

This clonotype was recorded many times. The V call is TRBV10-3, the J call TRBJ2-6, with D hard to call. The V and J ends lost 6 bases and 0 bases respectively, with 6 bases between them. CDR1 and CDR2 from the germline V gene are ENHRY and SYGVKD. The length of the CDR3 is 14 residues. The CDR3 coding sequence is TGTGCCATCAGCGGGTACTCTGGGGCCAACGTCCTGACTTTC. It yields the protein CAISGYSGANVLTF.

Ten or more counts support this clonotype. CDR3 coding DNA: TGCGCCAGCAGCCAAGATCAACAGCTACTCAACTATGGCTACACCTTC. It yields the protein CASSQDQQLLNYGYTF. The chain links TRBV4-1 to TRBJ1-2, with unresolved D. The CDR3 totals 16 residues. V was pared by 0 bases and J by 2 bases, with 13 bases between. Per the germline V gene, CDR1 is MGHRA and CDR2 is YSYEKL.

At least ten counts were recorded for this clonotype. The J gene is TRBJ2-7, the V gene TRBV6-4; TRBD2 aligns across 16 bases. This CDR3 has 19 residues. V lost 6 bases, J lost 2 bases, and 13 bases stayed unmatched. The V gene's germline CDR1 is MRHNA and CDR2 SNTAGT. The CDR3 spells CASSRGWGLAGGKTYEQYF. CDR3 nucleotides: TGTGCCAGCAGCCGTGGTTGGGGACTAGCGGGGGGGAAAACCTACGAGCAGTACTTC.

The table lists this clonotype with many counts. The chain has TRBV19 and TRBJ1-1; no clear D gene. CDR1 LNHDA and CDR2 SQIVND come from the germline V gene (reference sequence). The CDR3 length is 13 residues. V lost 3 bases and J 1 base, leaving 6 bases between the germline ends. The CDR3: CASSIARNTEAFF. The DNA for the CDR3 is TGTGCCAGTAGTATTGCGCGGAACACTGAAGCTTTCTTT. The full variable domain, rest sourced from reference TRBV19 and TRBJ1-1, is DGGITQSPKYLFRKEGQNVTLSCEQNLNHDAMYWYRQDPGQGLRLIYYSQIVNDFQKGDIAEGYSVSREKKESFPLTVTSAQKNPTAFYLCASSIARNTEAFFGQGTRLTVV.